The 30 T cell receptor beta chains in this list originate from one sample, sequenced in a study of resident and recirculating memory T cells in vitiligo. Produced via immunoSEQ multiplex PCR; TCRdb's table is partial and in-frame only. The table records 70,000 to 85,000 clones, about nine tenths of them present only once. Sequencing was carried out using blood. The source is a male donor with vitiligo.

This clone was picked up one time. The chain employs TRBV29-1 and TRBJ2-5; perhaps TRBD2 as D (6 bases). Germline lookup yields CDR1 SQVTM and CDR2 ANQGSEA. The CDR3 is made up of 14 amino acids. The germline V and J ends were trimmed by 6 bases and 2 bases, with 16 bases remaining between them. CDR3: CSVGGRPGQETQYF. The DNA for the CDR3 is TGCAGCGTGGGGGGTCGACCGGGACAAGAGACCCAGTACTTC.

The V call is TRBV7-3, the J call TRBJ2-3; D is perhaps TRBD2 (6 bases). The CDR3 consists of 14 residues. The ends were cut back, 5 bases at V and 3 bases at J, with 12 bases in the middle. Germline V gives CDR1 SGHTA, CDR2 FQGTGA. The CDR3 reads CASSPAGGTDTQYF. The CDR3 DNA reads TGTGCCAGCAGCCCAGCCGGGGGAACAGATACGCAGTATTTT.

V gene TRBV2 combines with J gene TRBJ2-3, with no clear D. The CDR3 sequence is 16 residues long. Germline V gene data show CDR1 as SNHLY and CDR2 as FYNNEI. V was cut by 3 bases and J by 2 bases, with 15 bases left in between. The DNA for the CDR3 is TGTGCCAGCAGTGACCCACAGAGCTCCTTCACAGATACGCAGTATTTT. Translating gives CASSDPQSSFTDTQYF.

This chain joins TRBV25-1 and TRBJ2-1, with a weak D call TRBD2 (5 bases). Germline lookup yields CDR1 MGHDK and CDR2 SYGVNS. V was cut by 6 bases and J by 6 bases, with 24 bases left in between. CDR3 length: 17 amino acids. The CDR3 protein is CASSDLKGSQRSNEQFF. The CDR3 bases are TGTGCCAGCAGCGATCTTAAAGGGAGTCAGCGGTCCAATGAGCAGTTCTTC.

This chain connects TRBV5-6 to TRBJ2-1; possibly TRBD2 for D (6 bases). Between the trimmed V and J ends, which lost 5 bases and 9 bases, there was a span of 12 bases. The CDR3 loop spans 12 amino acids. Germline CDR1 SGHDT, CDR2 YYEEEE. CDR3 in amino acids: CASRITGGEQFF. As DNA, the CDR3 is TGTGCCAGCAGAATCACCGGGGGTGAGCAGTTCTTC.

The chain has TRBV11-2 and TRBJ2-1, with 12 nucleotides matching TRBD2. The trim removed 5 bases at V and 15 bases at J, leaving 14 bases unmatched. Germline CDR1 is SGHAT and CDR2 is FQNNGV. This CDR3 contains 15 residues. The CDR3 protein is CASSPSRLAGAIGFF. The DNA of the CDR3 is TGTGCCAGCAGCCCATCCAGACTAGCGGGGGCAATAGGGTTCTTC.

This rearrangement joins TRBV7-9 to TRBJ2-1, with TRBD1 identical over 7 bases. The germline CDR1 and CDR2 sequences are SEHNR and FQNEAQ (reference sequence). The CDR3 is 16 residues long. V lost 3 bases, J lost 0 bases, and 5 bases stayed unmatched. For the CDR3, the DNA is TGTGCCAGCAGCTTCCCCAGGACAGGCTCCTACAATGAGCAGTTCTTC. Translation: CASSFPRTGSYNEQFF. The complete variable domain, with remaining parts taken from reference TRBV7-9 and TRBJ2-1, reads DTGVSQNPRHKITKRGQNVTFRCDPISEHNRLYWYRQTLGQGPEFLTYFQNEAQLEKSRLLSDRFSAERPKGSFSTLEIQRTEQGDSAMYLCASSFPRTGSYNEQFFGPGTRLTVL.

The V gene is TRBV27, the J gene TRBJ1-1; 8 bases agree with TRBD1. CDR1 is MNHEY, CDR2 SMNVEV, per germline (reference sequence). CDR3 length: 16 amino acids. J lost 3 bases, V lost 9 bases, and 15 bases had no gene match. The CDR3 nucleotides are TGTGCCAGGGCCGGGACAGGATTACAGCGTGACACTGAAGCTTTCTTT. It yields the protein CARAGTGLQRDTEAFF.

V and J are TRBV5-5 and TRBJ2-3; D unresolved. The V gene lost 2 bases and the J gene lost 5 bases, with 6 bases spanning the gap. CDR1 and CDR2 (germline): SGHKS, YYEKEE (reference sequence). This CDR3 comprises 12 residues. As DNA, the CDR3 is TGTGCCAGCAGCTTCTCCGGAGATACGCAGTATTTT. Translating it yields CASSFSGDTQYF.

The chain carries TRBV7-2 and TRBJ2-4; a possible D gene is TRBD2 (5 bases). V lost 5 bases and J 6 bases, leaving 8 bases between the germline ends. This CDR3 region has 12 residues. Germline V lookup: CDR1 SGHTA, CDR2 FQGNSA. This chain's CDR3 is CASSRELNIQYF. DNA for the CDR3: TGTGCCAGCAGCCGGGAATTAAACATTCAGTACTTC.

The rearrangement uses TRBV21-1 and TRBJ2-2; TRBD2 was called by the table and not checked on the DNA. TRBV21-1 is recorded as a pseudogene. The CDR3 covers 14 residues. The CDR3 sequence: CASSKCPFSRELFF. The DNA of the CDR3 is TGTGCCAGCAGCAAATGCCCTTTTTCTAGGGAGCTGTTTTTT.

The CDR3 sequence is CASSYSRTSGAYEQYF. The CDR3 DNA sequence: TGTGCCAGCAGTTACTCCCGGACTAGCGGGGCCTACGAGCAGTACTTC. The chain recombines TRBV6-5 with TRBJ2-7; TRBD2 aligns across 12 bases. The V and J ends lost 0 bases and 2 bases, in that order; junction bases with no gene match: 2. Germline CDR1 MNHEY, CDR2 SVGAGI. The CDR3 is 16 amino acids.

This chain connects TRBV14 to TRBJ2-5; D possibly corresponds to TRBD2 (5 bases). V was cut by 1 base and J by 7 bases, with 10 bases left in between. In germline, CDR1 is SGHDN, CDR2 FVKESK. CDR3 size: 13 residues. The CDR3 region is CASSQAEGRTQYF. The CDR3 DNA reads TGTGCCAGCAGCCAAGCAGAGGGCAGGACCCAGTACTTC.

The CDR3 DNA is TGTGCCAGCAGCTTCGGCGTACCGGGATCGCAGCCCCAGCATTTT. Its translation: CASSFGVPGSQPQHF. J is TRBJ1-5 and V is TRBV5-5; unclear D gene. Germline CDR1 is SGHKS and CDR2 is YYEKEE (reference sequence). This CDR3 is 15 amino acids long. The germline V and J ends were trimmed by 2 bases and 7 bases, with 16 bases remaining between them.

The chain has TRBV5-6 and TRBJ2-7; perhaps TRBD1 as D (6 bases). The V gene's germline CDR1 is SGHDT and CDR2 YYEEEE. Trimming cost V 3 bases and J 3 bases, with 19 bases left between them. The CDR3 contains 16 residues. DNA of the CDR3: TGTGCCAGCAGCTCGACCCCGGGACAATCCATCTACGAGCAGTACTTC. Translating gives CASSSTPGQSIYEQYF.

V gene TRBV7-3 combines with J gene TRBJ2-2, with TRBD2 matching over 7 bases. Germline V lookup: CDR1 SGHTA, CDR2 FQGTGA. The CDR3 length is 15 residues. V gave up 5 bases and J gave up 5 bases; unmatched junction bases: 8. DNA of the CDR3: TGTGCCAGCAGCCCAGCGAGGGGAGGGACCGGGGAGCTGTTTTTT. It codes for CASSPARGGTGELFF.

The V and J genes are TRBV2 and TRBJ2-5, with 9 bases matching TRBD1. Germline V lookup: CDR1 SNHLY, CDR2 FYNNEI. V lost 11 bases, J lost 2 bases, and 6 bases stayed unmatched. The CDR3 is 13 amino acids. Written as DNA, the CDR3 is TGTGCCCTTAGGACAGGGGATCAAGAGACCCAGTACTTC. It translates to CALRTGDQETQYF.

This clone was observed a few times. The rearrangement joins TRBV2 to TRBJ1-1; D call uncertain. CDR1 is SNHLY and CDR2 is FYNNEI in the germline V gene. Trimming stripped 5 bases from V and 5 bases from J, with 9 bases between. CDR3 length equals 12 residues. This CDR3 is CASSPEDTEAFF. The DNA of the CDR3 is TGTGCCAGCAGTCCAGAAGATACTGAAGCTTTCTTT.

The rearrangement uses TRBV5-1 and TRBJ2-2; maybe TRBD1 (6 bases). This CDR3 has 16 amino acids. Trimming removed 3 bases at V and 0 bases at J, with 12 bases between. CDR1 is SGHRS, CDR2 YFSETQ, per germline. DNA for the CDR3: TGCGCCAGCAGCTCCTCCGACAGGCCGAACACCGGGGAGCTGTTTTTT. Translation gives CASSSSDRPNTGELFF. Looking up the rest from reference TRBV5-1 and TRBJ2-2 gives the full variable domain: KAGVTQTPRYLIKTRGQQVTLSCSPISGHRSVSWYQQTPGQGLQFLFEYFSETQRNKGNFPGRFSGRQFSNSRSEMNVSTLELGDSALYLCASSSSDRPNTGELFFGEGSRLTVL.

The DNA of the CDR3 is TGTGCCAGCAGCCCGGAGGGTAGGATGAACACTGAAGCTTTCTTT. Translated, it gives CASSPEGRMNTEAFF. V gene TRBV27 combines with J gene TRBJ1-1, with D uncertain. V shed 6 bases and J shed 0 bases, with 14 bases lying between them. The CDR3 extends over 15 amino acids. Germline V CDR1 and CDR2: MNHEY, SMNVEV (reference sequence).

V gene TRBV7-2 combines with J gene TRBJ1-1, with D perhaps matching TRBD1 (6 bases). CDR1 and CDR2 (germline): SGHTA, FQGNSA. The CDR3 has 15 amino acids. The germline V and J ends were trimmed by 5 bases and 8 bases, with 21 bases remaining between them. The CDR3 reads CASSRMGAGSREAFF. CDR3 nucleotide sequence: TGTGCCAGCAGCCGAATGGGGGCAGGGAGTAGAGAAGCTTTCTTT.

The chain is built from TRBV28 and TRBJ1-4; 7 nucleotides agree with TRBD1. V dropped 7 bases and J dropped 0; count of bases not matched to a gene: 8. This CDR3 has 16 amino acids. Germline V gene sequence: CDR1 MDHEN, CDR2 SYDVKM. This CDR3 reads CASKGGRLATNEKLFF. CDR3 nucleotides: TGTGCCAGCAAAGGGGGCCGACTAGCAACTAATGAAAAACTGTTTTTT.

The chain combines TRBV4-3 with TRBJ1-1, with 8 bases lining up with TRBD1. In germline, CDR1 is LGHNA, CDR2 YSLEER. Trimming at V came to 0 bases and at J to 3 bases, leaving 6 bases not matched to a gene. The CDR3 length is 16 residues. The CDR3 here is CASSQEFTGGYTEAFF. The CDR3 DNA is TGCGCCAGCAGCCAAGAGTTCACAGGGGGATACACTGAAGCTTTCTTT.

This clone was counted between two and nine times. J is TRBJ1-1 and V is TRBV28, with a possible D match to TRBD1 (6 bases). V gave up 4 bases and J gave up 5 bases, with 14 bases separating them. Germline CDR1 and CDR2: MDHEN and SYDVKM. This CDR3 has 14 residues. CDR3 amino acids: CASSSHIGQTEAFF. CDR3 nucleotides: TGTGCCAGCAGTTCCCACATTGGACAGACTGAAGCTTTCTTT.

The V and J genes are TRBV7-9 and TRBJ1-5; 7 bases are shared with TRBD1. From germline, CDR1 is SEHNR and CDR2 FQNEAQ (reference sequence). The CDR3 contains 15 residues. V shed 4 bases and J 7 bases; nucleotides not matched to a gene: 10. CDR3 sequence reads: CASSSSGTEAQPQHF. CDR3 DNA sequence: TGTGCCAGCAGCTCTTCCGGGACAGAAGCCCAGCCCCAGCATTTT.

V and J are TRBV6-6 and TRBJ2-1; 15 nucleotides agree with TRBD2. From germline, CDR1 is MNHNY and CDR2 SVGAGI (reference sequence). V lost 4 bases, J lost 8 bases, and 3 bases stayed unmatched. This CDR3 is 15 amino acids long. Here the CDR3 reads CASSWTSGGADEQFF. CDR3 bases: TGTGCCAGCAGTTGGACTAGCGGGGGGGCAGATGAGCAGTTCTTC.

Written as DNA, the CDR3 is TGTGCCAGCAGCGATTTGTCCCGGAGTCAGCCCCAGCATTTT. As protein: CASSDLSRSQPQHF. The chain carries TRBV21-1 and TRBJ1-5. TRBV21-1 is a pseudogene segment. The CDR3 runs to 14 residues.

CDR3 residues: CASRNRDSSPNEQFF. The DNA of the CDR3 is TGTGCCAGCAGAAACCGGGACTCCTCTCCCAATGAGCAGTTCTTC. The chain joins TRBV5-4 to TRBJ2-1; D perhaps matches TRBD2 (6 bases). Germline CDR1 SGHNT, CDR2 YYREEE (reference sequence). CDR3 length: 15 residues. The ends were cut back, 5 bases at V and 6 bases at J, with 18 bases in the middle.

The rearrangement links TRBV4-2 to TRBJ1-2; TRBD1 is a possible D gene (5 bases). Germline V gene sequence: CDR1 LGHNA, CDR2 YNFKEQ. The CDR3 runs to 14 residues. Trimming shortened V by 3 bases and J by 8 bases, and 16 bases separated the two germline ends. The CDR3 DNA sequence: TGTGCCAGCAGCCAGGACGGACCGGGGGGAGGCTACACCTTC. It encodes CASSQDGPGGGYTF.

The V gene is TRBV9, the J gene TRBJ2-3, with D hard to call. This CDR3 is 15 amino acids long. V dropped 4 bases and J dropped 0 bases, with 12 bases sitting between them. The germline V gene has CDR1 SGDLS and CDR2 YYNGEE. The CDR3 DNA sequence: TGTGCCAGCAGCCCATCCCTATCTAGCACAGATACGCAGTATTTT. It translates to CASSPSLSSTDTQYF.